The following is a TCR beta chain sequence with its context. TCRdb keeps only in-frame clones here, not all; method: immunoSEQ multiplex PCR. Seen here are approximately 100,000 clones, more than 85% observed once, and the top ten hold about 3%. This sample is part of a study of T cell changes during pregnancy in multiple sclerosis. CDR1 is MNHNS and CDR2 is SASEGT in the germline V gene. The V and J ends lost 3 bases and 4 bases respectively, with 21 bases between them. The CDR3 sequence is 17 residues long. J is TRBJ2-5 and V is TRBV6-1; weak D call: TRBD1 (7 bases). The sample in question was peripheral blood, obtained after pregnancy. The receptor's source is a female donor with multiple sclerosis, enrolled in a pregnancy study. This CDR3 is CASSDGGRRGRLETQYF. As DNA, the CDR3 is TGTGCCAGCAGTGATGGGGGGCGGAGGGGGCGTTTAGAGACCCAGTACTTC.